Following are 8 T cell receptor beta chains from one sample sequenced in a study of blood T cells in healthy people across ages. Combining a sample-barcoded 5' primer with a J-beta primer mix, a second PCR ran for about 7 to 11 cycles. MiXCR was run by TCRdb on the 5' RACE reads, yielding one entry per CDR3 protein. This sample carries around 940,000 distinct CDR3 sequences, just over 50% of them seen once, and the ten largest clones take over 20%. The sample was blood. These TCRs come from a woman aged 60-70 years in good health.

Notes on this clonotype: Given a much more abundant clone one base away, this may be a read error. For the CDR3, the DNA is TGTGCCAGCAAGACTAGCGGGAGTCAAGAGACCCAGTACTTC. Its translation: CASKTSGSQETQYF. The chain combines TRBV7-9 with TRBJ2-5; 12 nucleotides align to TRBD2. CDR3 length equals 14 residues. The trim removed 7 bases at V and 2 bases at J, leaving 2 bases unmatched. Germline-derived CDR1 and CDR2 are SEHNR and FQNEAQ (reference sequence).

This chain uses TRBV29-1 with TRBJ1-5; D may be TRBD1 (5 bases). Germline-derived CDR1 and CDR2 are SQVTM and ANQGSEA. The V and J ends lost 4 bases and 1 base respectively, with 8 bases between them. This CDR3 region has 13 residues. Written as DNA, the CDR3 is TGCAGCGTTGGGGGGTTGAGCAATCAGCCCCAGCATTTT. It yields the protein CSVGGLSNQPQHF.

V usage is TRBV7-9 and J usage is TRBJ1-2; 8 bases map to TRBD1. The CDR3 covers 14 residues. With 5 bases clipped from V and 5 bases from J, the junction kept 7 bases outside the gene matches. Germline CDR1 is SEHNR and CDR2 is FQNEAQ (reference sequence). CDR3 loop: CASSTGQGFYGYTF. In DNA, the CDR3 is TGTGCCAGCAGCACAGGACAGGGATTTTATGGCTACACCTTC.

This clonotype has a single count. The gene calls are TRBV20-1 and TRBJ1-3; possible D gene TRBD1, 6 bases. The CDR3 consists of 16 residues. Germline-derived CDR1 and CDR2 are DFQATT and SNEGSKA (reference sequence). Trimming shortened V by 0 bases and J by 2 bases, and 14 bases separated the two germline ends. CDR3 in DNA: TGCAGTGCTAGAGACTTCAGCAGGGGTACTGGAAACACCATATATTTT. Translation: CSARDFSRGTGNTIYF.

The chain combines TRBV7-9 with TRBJ2-7, with 12 positions matching TRBD2. Germline-derived CDR1 and CDR2 are SEHNR and FQNEAQ (reference sequence). The CDR3 has 14 amino acids. Germline trimming cut 11 bases from V and 5 bases from J; bases unmatched to any gene: 10. The CDR3 is CAGSRLAGVDEQYF. The CDR3 DNA sequence: TGTGCCGGAAGCCGACTAGCGGGAGTAGACGAGCAGTACTTC. Drawing the rest from reference TRBV7-9 and TRBJ2-7, the complete variable domain is DTGVSQNPRHKITKRGQNVTFRCDPISEHNRLYWYRQTLGQGPEFLTYFQNEAQLEKSRLLSDRFSAERPKGSFSTLEIQRTEQGDSAMYLCAGSRLAGVDEQYFGPGTRLTVT.

The V and J genes are TRBV6-5 and TRBJ1-6, with D tentatively TRBD1 (5 bases). V lost 7 bases and J lost 7, with 14 bases in between. The CDR3 runs 14 residues. CDR1 and CDR2 (germline): MNHEY, SVGAGI. The CDR3 bases are TGTGCCAGCACCAAAGGCAGGGAGAATTCACCCCTCCACTTT. Protein: CASTKGRENSPLHF.

Of note for this clonotype: A read error may account for a junction end that differs from germline. This rearrangement joins TRBV20-1 to TRBJ2-5; D is unresolved. Germline lookup yields CDR1 DFQATT and CDR2 SNEGSKA (reference sequence). This CDR3 has 13 residues. In nucleotides, the CDR3 is TGCAGTGCTAGAGAAGGCGGCCGAGAGACCCCGTACTTC. Its protein is CSAREGGRETPYF.

The gene calls are TRBV28 and TRBJ2-1; D gene uncertain. V lost 3 bases and J lost 2, with 5 bases in between. CDR1 and CDR2 from the germline V gene are MDHEN and SYDVKM. The CDR3 has 13 residues. The CDR3 here is CASSLSTYNEQFF. The CDR3 nucleotides read TGTGCCAGCAGTTTGTCAACCTACAATGAGCAGTTCTTC.